Detailed here is one T cell receptor (beta chain). CD45RO negativity and positive selection for CCR7 defined naive CD8 cells, a population that excluded terminally differentiated effector memory CD45RA+ cells. V was pared by 7 bases and J by 5 bases, with 9 bases between. The CDR3 loop spans 12 amino acids. The germline V gene has CDR1 MNHNS and CDR2 SASEGT. This entry belongs to a study of shared clonotypes between healthy human individuals. Deep-level settings were used for running the assay. Here immunoSEQ multiplex PCR was the method, and the copy in TCRdb shows in-frame clones only, minus some. This table holds approximately 650,000 clones, roughly 96% found once.

Sequencing was performed on naive CD8+ T cells sorted from blood. This TCR was recovered from a woman aged 25 to 39 in good health. The chain has TRBV6-1 and TRBJ2-1; perhaps TRBD1 as D (6 bases). The CDR3 DNA reads TGTGCCAGCACTAACAGGGACAATGAGCAGTTCTTC. Amino acid sequence: CASTNRDNEQFF.